The sequence of this T cell receptor beta chain was determined in a study of human T cells and chemical hapten exposure. In germline, CDR1 is LNHNV, CDR2 YYDKDF (reference sequence). The V and J ends lost 8 bases and 5 bases, in that order; junction bases with no gene match: 5. The CDR3 runs to 13 residues. TCRdb recomputed calls from the RACE reads with MiXCR, one row per CDR3 protein. The data contain some 190,000 distinct CDR3 sequences, 20% to 25% of them singletons. Time point here: patch test 1, 2 weeks after DPC sensitization. This sample's treatment: therapeutic diphenylcyclopropenone sensitization with weekly scalp DPC.

Here the sequenced sample was whole blood, taken in connection with sensitization to the hapten diphenylcyclopropenone (DPC). V and J are TRBV15 and TRBJ2-5, with TRBD2 identical over 10 bases. The TCR originated in a woman between 50 and 59 years old with alopecia areata. Some clones in this sample may be carry-over from other donors' samples. The DNA for the CDR3 is TGTGCCACCCTTCTAGCGGGAGTGGAGACCCAGTACTTC. It specifies CATLLAGVETQYF.